This T cell receptor (beta chain) emerged from a study of response to subunit inactivated influenza vaccine. Using its own MiXCR run on the RT-PCR reads, TCRdb lists one record per CDR3 protein. The repertoire includes hundreds of thousands of distinct CDR3 sequences, around 18% of them detected once, and 11% sits in the top ten. Study-level results: Each seasonal flu vaccination may recruit only limited new T cells, authors suggested.

As concerns this clonotype: What it binds is unknown.

Trimming took off 9 bases at V and 0 bases at J, with 10 bases between the two ends. This CDR3 has 13 amino acids. Germline CDR1 reads ENHRY; CDR2 reads SYGVKD. The genes are TRBV10-3 and TRBJ2-3; D might be TRBD1 (5 bases). The receptor's source is a man over 45 who received an inactivated influenza vaccine. This specimen consisted of PBMCs from blood, obtained about 5 days after vaccination. The CDR3 loop is CAIGATSTDTQYF. DNA of the CDR3: TGTGCCATAGGGGCGACTAGCACAGATACGCAGTATTTT.